This TCR beta chain emerged from a study of neurological immune-mediated disorders. In its sample, this clonotype was seen many times. CDR3 size: 14 residues. Trimming took 2 bases from V and 5 from J, leaving 10 bases between them. CDR1 is LGHDT, CDR2 YNNKEL, per germline (reference sequence). TCRdb re-called the 5' RACE reads with MiXCR, one entry per CDR3 protein. This repertoire shows fewer than 85,000 distinct CDR3 sequences, roughly 4.5% found once; its top ten account for about 2.2%. This receptor was identified in a woman aged 70-85 years with multiple sclerosis. The chain has TRBV3-1 and TRBJ2-4; D gene unclear. The sample taken for sequencing was PBMCs. Here the CDR3 DNA reads TGTGCCAGCAGCCAACAGCCGGCCGAAAACATTCAGTACTTC. Translated, it gives CASSQQPAENIQYF.